The T cell receptor beta chain described here comes from a study of blood T cell repertoires in COVID-19. Study-wide background: Samples of COVID-19 (acute and convalescent) were obtained from the United States, Italy and Spain. T cells, B-cell-depleted T cells, or PBMCs supplied cDNA or gDNA.

As processed by the authors: Counts of nucleated cells, estimated from reference gene primer amplification, were obtained. Here immunoSEQ multiplex PCR was the method, and the copy in TCRdb shows in-frame clones only, minus some. The DNA gave D and trimming, while V, J and clone size come from that table. The table includes about 75,000 clones, 80% to 90% detected once. During active infection, Seattle patients enrolled and were then monitored through disease. In germline, CDR1 is LNHDA, CDR2 SQIVND (reference sequence). The V gene end was trimmed by 5 bases and the J gene end by 8 bases; junction bases not matched to a gene: 5. The CDR3 spans 12 residues.

The chain is built from TRBV19 and TRBJ1-2; 7 bases map to TRBD1. The sequence came from an older man with COVID-19, enrolled during active disease. Input material: peripheral blood. For the CDR3, the DNA is TGTGCCAGTAGTCCAACAGGGGAAGGCTACACCTTC. Amino acids: CASSPTGEGYTF.